Given below is one T cell receptor beta chain in context. V was clipped by 7 bases and J by 5 bases; unmatched bases: 7. CDR3 length: 13 residues. Germline-derived CDR1 and CDR2 are MNHNS and SASEGT. This record belongs to a study of shared clonotypes between healthy human individuals. Assay runs were performed at deep level. Under the authors' procedure: ImmunoSEQ output held junction-only sequences without quality scores, so filtering differed. Clones were read by immunoSEQ multiplex PCR, and TCRdb kept only the in-frame ones, dropping some. The DNA gave D and trimming, while V, J and clone size come from that table. The table shows about 1 million clones, with approximately 72% occurring only once. CD45RA+ naive and CD45RA-negative memory subsets were separated from CD4+ cells.

The clonotype was recovered from a man between 18 and 35 years old in good health. The chain links TRBV6-1 to TRBJ1-2, with TRBD1 matching over 7 bases. Input material: memory CD4+ T cells sorted from blood. The subset was: CD45RA-negative fraction. The CDR3 loop reads CASKTGPSYGYTF. CDR3 nucleotide sequence: TGTGCCAGCAAGACAGGGCCATCATATGGCTACACCTTC.